This T cell receptor beta chain was sequenced for a study of identical twins. Study findings and constraints: Zero-insertion analyses could be partly confounded by invariant MAIT and iNKT cells.

Note on this clonotype: Its antigen is undetermined.

TCRdb re-analysed the 5' RACE reads in MiXCR, keeping a single row per CDR3 protein. The profile covers about 1.7 million distinct CDR3 sequences, with about 30% appearing a single time and under 0.35% taken by the ten largest. V was pared by 2 bases and J by 4 bases, with 14 bases between. This CDR3 is 15 amino acids long. The germline CDR1 and CDR2 sequences are LNHDA and SQIVND (reference sequence). The TCR was taken from a newborn girl in good health. The sequenced material came from cord blood. The chain is built from TRBV19 and TRBJ1-1; tentatively, D is TRBD1 (5 bases). CDR3 loop: CASSISSWGTTEAFF. CDR3 nucleotide sequence: TGTGCCAGTAGTATATCTTCCTGGGGGACCACTGAAGCTTTCTTT. The full variable domain, in which reference TRBV19 and TRBJ1-1 provide the parts outside the CDR3, is DGGITQSPKYLFRKEGQNVTLSCEQNLNHDAMYWYRQDPGQGLRLIYYSQIVNDFQKGDIAEGYSVSREKKESFPLTVTSAQKNPTAFYLCASSISSWGTTEAFFGQGTRLTVV.